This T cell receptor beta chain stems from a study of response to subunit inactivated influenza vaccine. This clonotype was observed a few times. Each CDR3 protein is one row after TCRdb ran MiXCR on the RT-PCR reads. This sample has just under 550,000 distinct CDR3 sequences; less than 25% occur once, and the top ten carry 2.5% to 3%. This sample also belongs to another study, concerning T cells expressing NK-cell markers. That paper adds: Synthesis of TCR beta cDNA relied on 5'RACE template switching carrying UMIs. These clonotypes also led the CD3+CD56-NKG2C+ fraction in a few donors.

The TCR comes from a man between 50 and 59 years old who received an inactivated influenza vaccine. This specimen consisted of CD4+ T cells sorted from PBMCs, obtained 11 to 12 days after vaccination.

CDR3 amino acids: CASSLNSAGELFF. CDR3 nucleotide sequence: TGTGCCAGCAGCTTAAACAGCGCCGGGGAGCTGTTTTTT. V is TRBV7-8 and J is TRBJ2-2; D unclear. Germline loops: CDR1 SGHVS, CDR2 FQNEAQ. This CDR3 contains 13 residues. Trimming took off 2 bases at V and 6 bases at J, with 7 bases between the two ends.